This T cell receptor beta chain was identified in a study of T cell responses to AZD1222 COVID-19 vaccine. General study results and limits: Most donors were white British and more were female, and clonal diversity was possibly underestimated. An increase in Spike-specific TCR breadth and depth was observed after two AZD1222 doses.

V lost 7 bases and J 0 bases, leaving 7 bases between the germline ends. In germline, CDR1 is MDHEN, CDR2 SYDVKM. This CDR3 is built from 12 residues. Only in-frame clones appear in the TCRdb table, and some are missing; sequencing was by immunoSEQ multiplex PCR. This table has tens of thousands of clones, nearly 80% appearing once. In the case of this clone: Its specificity is unknown.

The clonotype comes from an adult who received the AZD1222 COVID-19 vaccine. The gene calls are TRBV28 and TRBJ2-7; possibly TRBD2 for D (5 bases). Sequencing used peripheral blood, obtained 28 days after the second AZD1222 dose. In DNA form, the CDR3 reads TGTGCCAGCACCGGGGACTCCTACGAGCAGTACGTC. Protein product: CASTGDSYEQYV.